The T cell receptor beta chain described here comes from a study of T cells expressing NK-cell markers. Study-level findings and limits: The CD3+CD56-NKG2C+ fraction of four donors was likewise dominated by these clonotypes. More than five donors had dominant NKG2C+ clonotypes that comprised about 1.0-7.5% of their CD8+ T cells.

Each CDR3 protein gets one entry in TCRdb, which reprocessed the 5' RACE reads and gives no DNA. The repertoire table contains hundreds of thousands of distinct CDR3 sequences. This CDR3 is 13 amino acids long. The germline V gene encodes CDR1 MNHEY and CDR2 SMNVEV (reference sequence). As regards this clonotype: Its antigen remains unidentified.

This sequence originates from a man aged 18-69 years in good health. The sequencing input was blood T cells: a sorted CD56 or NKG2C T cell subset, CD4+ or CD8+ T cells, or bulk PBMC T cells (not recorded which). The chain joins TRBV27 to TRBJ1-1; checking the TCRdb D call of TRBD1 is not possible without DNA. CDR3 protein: CASARAWNTEAFF.